This T cell receptor beta chain was sequenced during a study of T cells expressing NK-cell markers. In the study overall: It was sorted CD3+CD56+NKG2C+, CD3+CD56+NKG2C- and CD3+CD56-NKG2C+ T cells that supplied the TCR beta repertoires.

TCRdb reworked the 5' RACE reads into one entry per CDR3 protein, no DNA. The table gives roughly 380,000 distinct CDR3 sequences; the top ten clones make up roughly 5.2% of it. The CDR3 totals 17 residues. The germline V gene has CDR1 LGHNT and CDR2 FRNRAP. Study conclusions and caveats: Where several donors were concerned, these clonotypes also led the CD3+CD56-NKG2C+ fraction.

About this clonotype: Its specificity is not known.

Sequencing was done on a sample of blood T cells: a sorted CD56 or NKG2C T cell subset, CD4+ or CD8+ T cells, or bulk PBMC T cells (not recorded which). The sequence was obtained from a man aged 18-75 years in good health. The chain recombines TRBV12-5 with TRBJ2-2; the D call of TRBD1 rests on TCRdb alone, since no DNA is present to check it. The CDR3 reads CASGLIPTGEDTGELFF.